The 6 T cell receptor beta chains below all came from one sample that was sequenced in a study of response to subunit inactivated influenza vaccine. MiXCR was run by TCRdb on the RT-PCR reads, yielding one entry per CDR3 protein. Counted here are more than 550,000 distinct CDR3 sequences, 11% occurring once; the ten biggest clones make up roughly 11%. The data were also submitted as part of a second study, on T cells expressing NK-cell markers. That paper adds: cDNA encoding TCR beta was synthesized via 5'RACE template switching incorporating UMIs.

The sample was PBMCs from blood, taken on the day of vaccination. The receptors come from a man aged 50 to 60 who received an inactivated influenza vaccine.

The chain has TRBV9 and TRBJ2-3, with 10 positions matching TRBD2. The CDR3 sequence is 18 residues long. The J segment lost 1 base and the V segment lost 0 bases, leaving 8 bases of the junction unmatched. The germline gives CDR1 SGDLS, CDR2 YYNGEE. The CDR3 region has the DNA TGTGCCAGCAGCGTAGCCCCTACCGGGACTAGCGGCACAGATACGCAGTATTTT. Encoded protein: CASSVAPTGTSGTDTQYF.

This clonotype occurred a few times. The genes are TRBV24-1 and TRBJ1-1; no clear D. The germline V gene encodes CDR1 KGHDR and CDR2 SFDVKD. This CDR3 has 11 amino acids. The ends were cut back, 2 bases at V and 11 bases at J, with 8 bases in the middle. The DNA for the CDR3 is TGTGCCACCAGTGATTCGCGGCTGGCTTTCTTT. Translated: CATSDSRLAFF.

This clonotype was seen more than once but under ten times. The rearrangement uses TRBV9 and TRBJ2-1; no definite D call. Germline assignment: CDR1 SGDLS and CDR2 YYNGEE. This CDR3 has 12 amino acids. The V end was cut by 0 bases, the J end by 10 bases, with 8 bases between. The CDR3 bases are TGTGCCAGCAGCGTAGGAAATTCAGAGCAGTTCTTC. This gives the protein CASSVGNSEQFF. Looking up the rest from reference TRBV9 and TRBJ2-1 gives the full variable domain: DSGVTQTPKHLITATGQRVTLRCSPRSGDLSVYWYQQSLDQGLQFLIQYYNGEERAKGNILERFSAQQFPDLHSELNLSSLELGDSALYFCASSVGNSEQFFGPGTRLTVL.

This clonotype was observed a handful of times. The chain recombines TRBV29-1 with TRBJ2-5; 7 bases are shared with TRBD1. V shed 6 bases and J 5 bases; nucleotides not matched to a gene: 9. CDR1 and CDR2 (germline): SQVTM, ANQGSEA. This CDR3 region has 13 residues. This CDR3 reads CSVSTGSRETQYF. CDR3 DNA: TGCAGCGTATCGACAGGGTCAAGGGAGACCCAGTACTTC.

This clonotype appeared a few times. The gene calls are TRBV7-2 and TRBJ1-1, with D possibly being TRBD1 (5 bases). The CDR3 extends over 14 amino acids. Germline V gives CDR1 SGHTA, CDR2 FQGNSA. Trimming took off 10 bases at V and 2 bases at J, with 17 bases between the two ends. In DNA, the CDR3 is TGTGCCACCGCGTGGGGGGGAGTTAACACTGAAGCTTTCTTT. It translates to CATAWGGVNTEAFF.

This clonotype showed up just a few times. The chain is built from TRBV4-2 and TRBJ2-1, with 10 bases matching TRBD2. Looked up from germline, CDR1 is LGHNA and CDR2 is YNFKEQ. This CDR3 is 16 amino acids long. J gave up 10 bases and V 0 bases, and 9 bases lay outside the gene matches. For the CDR3, the DNA is TGTGCCAGCAGCCAAGAGGTGGGGCTAGCGGGAGTGGAGCAGTTCTTC. Amino acids: CASSQEVGLAGVEQFF.